The present TCR beta chain was sequenced within a study of Graves' ophthalmopathy and Graves' hyperthyroidism. Germline V CDR1 and CDR2: SGHTA, FQGTGA. This CDR3 region has 14 residues. The V end lost 1 base, the J end lost 7 bases, and 10 bases lay between the germline ends. Moderate-to-severe activity, CAS ≥3, NOSPECS ≥4 and duration under 3 months were recorded for donors with ophthalmopathy. Amplification of TCR beta CDR3 regions used RNA transcripts. RT-PCR with HTBI primers came first, then second-round multiplex PCR. TCRdb re-analysed the multiplex PCR reads in MiXCR, keeping a single row per CDR3 protein. The sample lists hundreds of thousands of distinct CDR3 sequences; roughly an eighth were seen once.

The chain recombines TRBV7-3 with TRBJ2-2; D unclear. Source material: blood. The source is a woman aged 25 to 39 with Graves' ophthalmopathy. The CDR3 reads CASSLNGGDGELFF. CDR3 sequence (DNA): TGTGCCAGCAGCTTAAATGGCGGTGACGGGGAGCTGTTTTTT.